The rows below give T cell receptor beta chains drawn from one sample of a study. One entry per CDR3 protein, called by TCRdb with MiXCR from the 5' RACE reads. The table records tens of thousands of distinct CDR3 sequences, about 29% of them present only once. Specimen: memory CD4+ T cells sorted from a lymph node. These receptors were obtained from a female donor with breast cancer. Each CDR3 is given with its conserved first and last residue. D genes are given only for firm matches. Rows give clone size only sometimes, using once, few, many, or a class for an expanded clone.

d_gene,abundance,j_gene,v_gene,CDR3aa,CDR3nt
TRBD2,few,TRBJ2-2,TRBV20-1,CSAGNEGLAGNTGELFF,TGCAGTGCTGGTAATGAGGGACTAGCGGGGAACACCGGGGAGCTGTTTTTT
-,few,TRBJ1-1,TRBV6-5,CASSYAGIRTEAFF,TGTGCCAGCAGTTACGCGGGGATTCGGACTGAAGCTTTCTTT
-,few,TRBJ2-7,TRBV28,CASSFPAWSGSYEQYF,TGTGCCAGCAGTTTCCCCGCGTGGAGCGGCTCCTACGAGCAGTACTTC
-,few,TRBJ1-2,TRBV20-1,CSAQKAGSYGYTF,TGCAGTGCTCAAAAGGCAGGGTCTTATGGCTACACCTTC
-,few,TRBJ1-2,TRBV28,CASSVQGPMNYGYTF,TGTGCCAGCAGCGTCCAGGGACCCATGAACTATGGCTACACCTTC
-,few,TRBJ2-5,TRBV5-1,CASSASGRPAKWETQYF,TGCGCCAGCAGCGCATCCGGACGGCCCGCAAAATGGGAGACCCAGTACTTC
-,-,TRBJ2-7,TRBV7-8,CASSLERMREQYF,TGTGCCAGCAGCTTAGAGCGTATGAGGGAGCAGTACTTC
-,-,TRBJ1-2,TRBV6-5,CASSLGAGYGYTF,TGTGCCAGCAGCCTCGGGGCAGGGTATGGCTACACCTTC
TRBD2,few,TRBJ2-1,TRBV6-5,CASSSGLAGGYFRDNEQFF,TGTGCCAGCAGTTCCGGACTAGCGGGAGGATATTTCCGCGACAATGAGCAGTTCTTC
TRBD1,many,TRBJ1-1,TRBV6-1,CASSDPRGLPNTEAFF,TGTGCCAGCAGTGACCCCAGGGGGCTACCGAACACTGAAGCTTTCTTT
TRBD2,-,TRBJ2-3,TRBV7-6,CASSLGSGRPHGQYF,TGTGCCAGCAGTTTAGGTAGCGGGAGGCCCCATGGGCAGTATTTT
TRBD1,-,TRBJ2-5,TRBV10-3,CAIRAGGDETQYF,TGTGCCATCAGGGCAGGGGGCGATGAGACCCAGTACTTC
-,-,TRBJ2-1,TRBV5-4,CASSLGGELNEQFF,TGTGCCAGCAGCTTGGGCGGGGAACTGAATGAGCAGTTCTTC
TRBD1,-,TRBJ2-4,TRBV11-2,CASSSGQGAAKNIQYF,TGTGCCAGCAGTTCCGGACAGGGGGCTGCCAAAAACATTCAGTACTTC
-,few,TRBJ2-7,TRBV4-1,CASSHPGATHPYEQYF,TGCGCCAGCAGCCACCCAGGGGCCACGCACCCCTACGAGCAGTACTTC
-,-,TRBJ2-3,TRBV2,CASTAQSSTDTQYF,TGTGCCAGCACGGCACAGAGTAGCACAGATACGCAGTATTTT
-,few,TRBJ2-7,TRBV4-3,CASSQGGAGGSYEQYF,TGCGCCAGCAGCCAAGGGGGTGCGGGTGGGTCCTACGAGCAGTACTTC
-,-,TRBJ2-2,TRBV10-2,CVSKLGGANTGELFF,TGCGTCAGCAAATTAGGAGGGGCGAACACCGGGGAGCTGTTTTTT
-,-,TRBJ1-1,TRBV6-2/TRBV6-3,CASRTVALSTEAFF,TGTGCCAGCAGAACAGTGGCCTTGAGCACTGAAGCTTTCTTT
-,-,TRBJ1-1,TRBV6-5,CASSYGWNTEAFF,TGTGCCAGCAGTTACGGTTGGAACACTGAAGCTTTCTTT
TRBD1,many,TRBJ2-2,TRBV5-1,CASSTRQGTNTGELFF,TGCGCCAGCAGCACGCGACAGGGCACGAACACCGGGGAGCTGTTTTTT
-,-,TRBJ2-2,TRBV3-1,CASSQLGPDTEELFF,TGTGCCAGCAGCCAACTAGGCCCGGACACCGAAGAGCTGTTTTTT
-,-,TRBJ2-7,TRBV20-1,CSAESADSSSYEQYF,TGCAGTGCAGAGAGCGCCGACAGCAGCTCCTACGAGCAGTACTTC
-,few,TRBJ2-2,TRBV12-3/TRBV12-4,CASSSSRNTGELFF,TGTGCCAGCAGTTCGAGCCGGAACACCGGGGAGCTGTTTTTT
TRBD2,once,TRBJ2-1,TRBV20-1,CSVLAYSGGNEQFF,TGCAGTGTTTTAGCCTATAGCGGGGGGAATGAGCAGTTCTTC
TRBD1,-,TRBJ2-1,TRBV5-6,CASSTSGTGSNEQFF,TGTGCCAGCAGCACCTCCGGGACAGGATCCAATGAGCAGTTCTTC
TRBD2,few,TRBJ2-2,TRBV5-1,CASSFGASGTGELFF,TGCGCCAGCAGCTTCGGGGCTAGCGGCACCGGGGAGCTGTTTTTT
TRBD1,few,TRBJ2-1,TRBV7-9,CASSLSRQGANEQFF,TGTGCCAGCAGCTTATCCCGACAGGGGGCTAATGAGCAGTTCTTC
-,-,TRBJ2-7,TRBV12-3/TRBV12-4,CASSLGRHLYEQYF,TGTGCCAGCAGTTTAGGCAGACACCTCTACGAGCAGTACTTC
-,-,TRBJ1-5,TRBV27,CASSLEWRRGYQPQHF,TGTGCCAGCAGTTTAGAATGGCGGCGAGGGTATCAGCCCCAGCATTTT
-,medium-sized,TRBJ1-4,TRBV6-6,CASSSDIMTDLAF,TGTGCCAGCAGTTCTGACATAATGACGGACCTGGCATTT
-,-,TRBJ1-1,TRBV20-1,CSARDTATGFYTEAFF,TGCAGTGCTAGAGATACCGCGACAGGATTCTACACTGAAGCTTTCTTT
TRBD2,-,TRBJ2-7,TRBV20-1,CSASSGGVYEQYF,TGCAGTGCCAGTAGCGGGGGGGTGTACGAGCAGTACTTC
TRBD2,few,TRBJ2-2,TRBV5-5,CASSLQLAGVGGELFF,TGTGCCAGCAGCTTGCAACTAGCGGGAGTCGGCGGGGAGCTGTTTTTT
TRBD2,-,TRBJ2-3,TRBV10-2,CASSEAAGGSDTQYF,TGCGCCAGCAGTGAGGCGGCGGGAGGGTCAGATACGCAGTATTTT
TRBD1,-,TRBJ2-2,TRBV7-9,CASSSAGQGTTGELFF,TGTGCCAGCAGCTCGGCGGGACAGGGGACCACCGGGGAGCTGTTTTTT
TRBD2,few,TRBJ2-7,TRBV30,CAWESGISYEQYF,TGTGCCTGGGAGAGCGGGATCTCCTACGAGCAGTACTTC
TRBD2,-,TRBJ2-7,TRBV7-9,CASSPLPGLAGYEQYF,TGTGCCAGCAGCCCCTTACCGGGACTAGCGGGGTACGAGCAGTACTTC
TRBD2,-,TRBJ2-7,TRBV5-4,CASSPKKAAGVSYEQYF,TGTGCCAGCAGCCCTAAAAAGGCGGCGGGAGTGTCCTACGAGCAGTACTTC
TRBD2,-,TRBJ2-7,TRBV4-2,CASSQEILAGASYEQYF,TGTGCCAGCAGCCAAGAGATACTAGCGGGAGCCTCCTACGAGCAGTACTTC
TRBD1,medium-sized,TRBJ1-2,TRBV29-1,CSVVTGDYGYTF,TGCAGCGTCGTAACAGGGGACTATGGCTACACCTTC
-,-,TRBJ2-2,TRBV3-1,CASSQDLVRGELFF,TGTGCCAGCAGCCAAGATCTCGTCCGGGGGGAGCTGTTTTTT
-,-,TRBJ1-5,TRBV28,CASSLSQNNQPQHF,TGTGCCAGCAGTTTAAGCCAGAACAATCAGCCCCAGCATTTT
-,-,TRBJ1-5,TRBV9,CASSDGRGSNQPQHF,TGTGCCAGCAGCGATGGACGGGGTAGCAATCAGCCCCAGCATTTT
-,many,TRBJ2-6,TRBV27,CASSLTDISGANVLTF,TGTGCCAGCAGTTTAACGGATATCTCTGGGGCCAACGTCCTGACTTTC
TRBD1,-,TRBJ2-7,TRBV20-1,CSARPLTGLPYEQYF,TGCAGTGCTAGACCCTTGACAGGGCTCCCCTACGAGCAGTACTTC
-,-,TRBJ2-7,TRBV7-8,CASRPGTGVGGQYF,TGTGCCAGCAGACCCGGGACGGGGGTTGGCGGGCAGTACTTC